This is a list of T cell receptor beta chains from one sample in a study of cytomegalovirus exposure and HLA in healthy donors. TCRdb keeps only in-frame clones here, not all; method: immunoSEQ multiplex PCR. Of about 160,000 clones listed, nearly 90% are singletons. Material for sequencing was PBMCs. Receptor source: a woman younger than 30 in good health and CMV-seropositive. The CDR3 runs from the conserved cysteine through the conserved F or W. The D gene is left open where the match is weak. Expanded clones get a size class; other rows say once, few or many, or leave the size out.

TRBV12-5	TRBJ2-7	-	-	CASGLGQEGPFEQYF	TGTGCTAGTGGTTTGGGTCAGGAGGGGCCTTTCGAGCAGTACTTC
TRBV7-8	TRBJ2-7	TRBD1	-	CASSSRDRYYEQYF	TGTGCCAGCAGCTCCCGGGACAGGTACTACGAGCAGTACTTC
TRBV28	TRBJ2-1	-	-	CASSYGSKDEQFF	TGTGCCAGCAGTTACGGGTCTAAGGATGAGCAGTTCTTC
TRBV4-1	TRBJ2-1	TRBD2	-	CASSQLGLDLGEQFF	TGCGCCAGCAGCCAGCTGGGACTAGACCTTGGTGAGCAGTTCTTC
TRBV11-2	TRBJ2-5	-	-	CASSPSTAVYQETQYF	TGTGCCAGCAGCCCGTCCACAGCAGTGTACCAAGAGACCCAGTACTTC
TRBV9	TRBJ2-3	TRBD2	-	CASSVEGLAGTDTQYF	TGTGCCAGCAGCGTAGAAGGACTAGCGGGTACAGATACGCAGTATTTT
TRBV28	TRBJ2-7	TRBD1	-	CASSFYLTDRGAYEQYF	TGTGCCAGCAGTTTTTATTTAACGGACAGGGGGGCCTACGAGCAGTACTTC
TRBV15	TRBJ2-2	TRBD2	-	CATSRVPAGGPTGELFF	TGTGCCACCAGCAGAGTACCAGCGGGAGGGCCTACCGGGGAGCTGTTTTTT
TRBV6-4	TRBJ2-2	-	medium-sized	CASSDSSTGELFF	TGTGCCAGCAGTGACTCTAGCACCGGGGAGCTGTTTTTT
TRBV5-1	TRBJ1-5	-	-	CASSLVGAGQPQHF	TGCGCCAGCAGCTTGGTTGGTGCCGGGCAGCCCCAGCATTTT
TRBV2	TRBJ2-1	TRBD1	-	CASRIRQGGFFYNEQFF	TGTGCCAGCAGGATAAGACAGGGGGGTTTTTTCTACAATGAGCAGTTCTTC
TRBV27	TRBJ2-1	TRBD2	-	CASSLSMGLASEQFF	TGTGCCAGCAGTTTATCTATGGGACTAGCAAGTGAGCAGTTCTTC
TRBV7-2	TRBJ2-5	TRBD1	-	CASSSRQGAFETQYF	TGTGCCAGCAGCTCTCGACAGGGGGCTTTTGAGACCCAGTACTTC
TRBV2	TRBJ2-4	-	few	CASSPQSVAKNIQYF	TGTGCCAGCAGTCCCCAAAGCGTTGCCAAAAACATTCAGTACTTC